Shown below are 21 T cell receptor beta chains from a single sample sequenced in a study of OX40 agonist ivuxolimab in advanced cancers. Sequencing was performed with immunoSEQ multiplex PCR; in TCRdb, only in-frame clones are kept and a portion is missing. Of tens of thousands of clones listed, less than 90% were seen once; the top ten hold 0.9% to 1.2%. The sample consisted of CD4+ or CD8+ T cells sorted from blood, taken in a trial of the OX40 agonist ivuxolimab. These receptor sequences come from an adult with an advanced solid tumor such as melanoma, head and neck, liver or kidney cancer.

The rearrangement joins TRBV4-1 to TRBJ1-1; TRBD1 matches at 10 bases. The junction had 23 bases not matched to a gene; V was cut back by 4 bases and J by 3 bases. CDR1 and CDR2 (germline): MGHRA, YSYEKL. The CDR3 loop spans 21 amino acids. CDR3 loop: CASSRKGSRQGALGSDTEAFF. In nucleotides, the CDR3 is TGCGCCAGCAGCCGTAAAGGGAGTCGACAGGGGGCTTTAGGTTCTGACACTGAAGCTTTCTTT.

The count of this clone is one. Written as DNA, the CDR3 is TGTGCCAGCAGTTTGACCCAAAACATTCAGTACTTC. Its translation: CASSLTQNIQYF. The V gene is TRBV28, the J gene TRBJ2-4; no clear D gene. V dropped 3 bases and J dropped 5 bases, with 5 bases sitting between them. The germline gives CDR1 MDHEN, CDR2 SYDVKM. This CDR3 region has 12 residues. The full variable domain, its missing parts supplied by reference TRBV28 and TRBJ2-4, is DVKVTQSSRYLVKRTGEKVFLECVQDMDHENMFWYRQDPGLGLRLIYFSYDVKMKEKGDIPEGYSVSREKKERFSLILESASTNQTSMYLCASSLTQNIQYFGAGTRLSVL.

Of note for this clone: This CDR3 is also generated by other DNA sequences in the sample. The J gene is TRBJ2-1, the V gene TRBV7-2, with D hard to call. V lost 5 bases and J lost 0, with 14 bases in between. The CDR3 covers 16 residues. CDR1 is SGHTA, CDR2 FQGNSA, per germline. The CDR3 reads CASSKAATSSYNEQFF. The CDR3 DNA reads as TGTGCCAGCAGCAAGGCAGCGACCAGCTCCTACAATGAGCAGTTCTTC.

The chain recombines TRBV11-3 with TRBJ2-7, with 9 nucleotides matching TRBD1. The CDR3 is 13 residues long. The V and J ends lost 1 base and 12 bases, in that order; junction bases with no gene match: 7. The V gene's germline CDR1 is SGHNT and CDR2 YENEEA. For the CDR3, the DNA is TGTGCCAGCAGCTTAGGTCCGGGACAGGGCTTGTACTTC. It is translated as CASSLGPGQGLYF.

The chain has TRBV18 and TRBJ2-2; TRBD2 is a possible D gene (5 bases). The germline V gene has CDR1 KGHSH and CDR2 LQKENI. This CDR3 has 14 amino acids. The germline V and J ends were trimmed by 3 bases and 4 bases, with 9 bases remaining between them. CDR3 in amino acids: CASSPYEGTGELFF. The CDR3 nucleotides read TGTGCCAGCTCACCTTACGAGGGCACCGGGGAGCTGTTTTTT. Full variable domain (remainder filled in from reference TRBV18 and TRBJ2-2): NAGVMQNPRHLVRRRGQEARLRCSPMKGHSHVYWYRQLPEEGLKFMVYLQKENIIDESGMPKERFSAEFPKEGPSILRIQQVVRGDSAAYFCASSPYEGTGELFFGEGSRLTVL.

The rearrangement uses TRBV6-5 and TRBJ1-5; 9 positions match TRBD1. This CDR3 has 15 amino acids. Germline V lookup: CDR1 MNHEY, CDR2 SVGAGI. With 6 bases clipped from V and 3 bases from J, the junction kept 6 bases outside the gene matches. The CDR3, as DNA: TGTGCCAGCAGAGAGGGACAGGGCCCCAATCAGCCCCAGCATTTT. Translated: CASREGQGPNQPQHF.

The chain links TRBV11-3 to TRBJ2-1; D call uncertain. Germline V CDR1 and CDR2: SGHNT, YENEEA. This CDR3 contains 13 residues. V dropped 5 bases and J dropped 2 bases, with 7 bases sitting between them. The CDR3 is CASSPSPYNEQFF. CDR3 coding DNA: TGTGCCAGCAGCCCCTCCCCCTACAATGAGCAGTTCTTC. Full variable domain (outside the CDR3, taken from reference TRBV11-3 and TRBJ2-1): EAGVVQSPRYKIIEKKQPVAFWCNPISGHNTLYWYLQNLGQGPELLIRYENEEAVDDSQLPKDRFSAERLKGVDSTLKIQPAELGDSAVYLCASSPSPYNEQFFGPGTRLTVL.

There are a few counts of this clone. This chain links TRBV5-1 with TRBJ2-3; tentative D call: TRBD2 (6 bases). Germline CDR1 is SGHRS and CDR2 is YFSETQ. Trimming pared 5 bases from V and 2 bases from J, leaving 12 bases between. CDR3 size: 14 residues. The CDR3: CASRDSGPTDTQYF. The CDR3 DNA sequence: TGCGCCAGCAGGGATAGCGGACCCACAGATACGCAGTATTTT.

The V gene is TRBV10-3, the J gene TRBJ2-1; 9 nucleotides align to TRBD1. J lost 8 bases, V lost 10 bases, and 9 bases had no gene match. From germline, CDR1 is ENHRY and CDR2 SYGVKD. This CDR3 is built from 13 residues. The CDR3 region is CATRQGVGDEQFF. CDR3 nucleotides: TGTGCCACCCGACAGGGGGTCGGAGATGAGCAGTTCTTC.

This chain links TRBV4-1 with TRBJ2-1; 11 nucleotides match TRBD2. Germline V gene sequence: CDR1 MGHRA, CDR2 YSYEKL. Losses at the gene ends were 3 bases for V and 4 bases for J; bases not matched to a gene: 2. CDR3 length: 15 amino acids. CDR3 loop: CASSQTSGVYNEQFF. The CDR3, as DNA: TGCGCCAGCAGCCAGACTAGCGGGGTTTACAATGAGCAGTTCTTC.

V usage is TRBV28 and J usage is TRBJ1-3; no clear D. This CDR3 contains 15 residues. In germline, CDR1 is MDHEN, CDR2 SYDVKM. The ends were cut back, 7 bases at V and 4 bases at J, with 17 bases in the middle. The CDR3 DNA sequence: TGTGCCAGCAAGAGCCTCTCCCTGATCGGAAACACCATATATTTT. Translating it yields CASKSLSLIGNTIYF.

The table lists this clone with a few counts. This rearrangement joins TRBV28 to TRBJ1-1, with 8 positions matching TRBD1. In germline, CDR1 is MDHEN, CDR2 SYDVKM. V trimming: 3 bases; J trimming: 11 bases; junction bases outside the gene matches: 5. This CDR3 has 12 amino acids. CDR3 sequence (DNA): TGTGCCAGCAGTTTCACGGACAGGGATGCTTTCTTT. Translation: CASSFTDRDAFF. The whole variable domain, filled in from reference TRBV28 and TRBJ1-1, reads DVKVTQSSRYLVKRTGEKVFLECVQDMDHENMFWYRQDPGLGLRLIYFSYDVKMKEKGDIPEGYSVSREKKERFSLILESASTNQTSMYLCASSFTDRDAFFGQGTRLTVV.

The CDR3 DNA is TGTGCCAGCAGCCGAATGGACAGGTCCGGGGAGCTGTTTTTT. The encoded protein is CASSRMDRSGELFF. The chain uses TRBV11-2 and TRBJ2-2; TRBD1 matches at 7 bases. This CDR3 has 14 amino acids. V shed 5 bases and J 6 bases; nucleotides not matched to a gene: 6. Per germline, CDR1 SGHAT and CDR2 FQNNGV.

The count of this clone is one. The CDR3 region is CASSFGRGDTEAFF. DNA of the CDR3: TGTGCCAGCAGTTTTGGAAGAGGGGACACTGAAGCTTTCTTT. The chain uses TRBV27 and TRBJ1-1; D possibly corresponds to TRBD1 (5 bases). V lost 3 bases and J lost 3, with 11 bases in between. Germline V gives CDR1 MNHEY, CDR2 SMNVEV (reference sequence). CDR3 size: 14 residues.

This rearrangement joins TRBV28 to TRBJ2-5; weak D call: TRBD1 (6 bases). Germline values: CDR1 MDHEN, CDR2 SYDVKM. The CDR3 is made up of 15 amino acids. Trimming cost V 5 bases and J 2 bases, with 15 bases left between them. The CDR3 reads CASSPLDSLQETQYF. CDR3 in DNA: TGTGCCAGCAGTCCTCTGGACAGTTTACAAGAGACCCAGTACTTC.

This clone was observed once. CDR3 protein: CASSEMARTHTIYF. The CDR3 DNA reads TGTGCCAGCAGTGAAATGGCGAGGACTCACACCATATATTTT. V and J are TRBV2 and TRBJ1-3; D is unresolved. The CDR3 loop spans 14 amino acids. Germline CDR1 SNHLY, CDR2 FYNNEI. Between the trimmed V and J ends, which lost 2 bases and 8 bases, there was a span of 13 bases.

J is TRBJ1-5 and V is TRBV4-3, with D possibly being TRBD1 (6 bases). There are 16 residues in the CDR3. Trimming removed 0 bases from V and 5 bases from J, with 14 bases in between. Germline-derived CDR1 and CDR2 are LGHNA and YSLEER. The CDR3 sequence: CASSQELTGKDQPQHF. CDR3 bases: TGCGCCAGCAGCCAAGAGTTAACAGGGAAAGATCAGCCCCAGCATTTT.

J is TRBJ1-5 and V is TRBV28; D remains unclear. Between the trimmed V and J ends, which lost 7 bases and 7 bases, there was a span of 11 bases. CDR1 MDHEN and CDR2 SYDVKM come from the germline V gene. CDR3 length equals 12 residues. CDR3 in amino acids: CASNFAGQPQHF. CDR3 sequence (DNA): TGTGCCAGCAATTTTGCTGGGCAGCCCCAGCATTTT.

Here the CDR3 DNA reads TGTGCCAGCAGCTTTTACGGGACAGGGCTAGGGACCCAGTACTTC. It specifies CASSFYGTGLGTQYF. The V call is TRBV5-6, the J call TRBJ2-5; 9 bases line up with TRBD1. The CDR3 is 15 residues long. V lost 2 bases and J lost 7; bases outside the gene matches: 9. Germline-derived CDR1 and CDR2 are SGHDT and YYEEEE.

The chain uses TRBV28 and TRBJ2-5, with D maybe TRBD2 (6 bases). CDR1 and CDR2 (germline): MDHEN, SYDVKM. The germline V and J ends were trimmed by 6 bases and 5 bases, with 16 bases remaining between them. The CDR3 is 14 amino acids. The chain's CDR3 is CASRPNIRGETQYF. The CDR3 DNA reads TGTGCCAGCAGGCCAAATATCCGGGGGGAGACCCAGTACTTC.

This chain uses TRBV4-3 with TRBJ2-5; D is possibly TRBD1 (6 bases). Trimming took 1 base from V and 2 from J, leaving 11 bases between them. The CDR3 runs to 15 residues. Germline CDR1 is LGHNA and CDR2 is YSLEER. For the CDR3, the DNA is TGCGCCAGCAGCCAAGGAAACAGGGTACAAGAGACCCAGTACTTC. Protein sequence: CASSQGNRVQETQYF.